This T cell receptor (beta chain) comes out of a study of blood T cell repertoires in COVID-19. The overall study: COVID-19 samples from acute and convalescent phases originated in the United States, Italy and Spain. PBMCs, B-cell-depleted T cells, or T cells were the source of the cDNA or gDNA that made up the material.

In the source study's methods: It was from reference gene primer amplification that nucleated cell counts were estimated. The method was immunoSEQ multiplex PCR; TCRdb's version includes in-frame clones alone and lacks a portion of them. V, J and clone size are taken as reported in that table, and D and trimming were inferred from the DNA itself. Among fewer than 65,000 clones listed, around 79% were seen once. The sample consisted of peripheral blood. This receptor was taken from a man in his 70s with acute or convalescent COVID-19.

The CDR3 spells CASSYRQNTEAFF. CDR3 in DNA: TGTGCCAGCAGTTACCGACAGAACACTGAAGCTTTCTTT. This chain joins TRBV6-6 and TRBJ1-1, with D hard to call. Germline lookup yields CDR1 MNHNY and CDR2 SVGAGI (reference sequence). The CDR3 has 13 amino acids. The germline V and J ends were trimmed by 2 bases and 1 base, with 5 bases remaining between them.